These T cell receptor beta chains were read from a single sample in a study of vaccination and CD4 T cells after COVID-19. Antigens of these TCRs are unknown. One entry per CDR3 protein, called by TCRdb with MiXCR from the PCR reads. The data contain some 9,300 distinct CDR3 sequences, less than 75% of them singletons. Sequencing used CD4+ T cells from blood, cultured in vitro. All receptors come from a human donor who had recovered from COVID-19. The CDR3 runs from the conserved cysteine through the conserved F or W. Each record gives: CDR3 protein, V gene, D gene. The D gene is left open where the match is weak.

CASRDTPRANYGYTF,TRBV2,-
CASSRLAGVVSYEQYF,TRBV27,TRBD2
CSARGLVGTEAFF,TRBV20-1,-
CSAWTAEYGYTF,TRBV20-1,-
CASSLMASFPYEQYF,TRBV7-2,-
CSARLPGLASENEQFF,TRBV20-1,TRBD2
CAHEREYYGYTF,TRBV30,-
CSAPNTHPGELFF,TRBV20-1,-
CSAQQRGDTQYF,TRBV20-1,-
CASRPGGPAGTDTQYF,TRBV6-2/TRBV6-3,-
CSAFGRVQETQYF,TRBV20-1,-
CASSTTQTGEKLFF,TRBV6-1,-
CAWSPSLAGADYNEQFF,TRBV30,TRBD2
CASSFRIGTIYEQYF,TRBV7-2,TRBD2
CSARDTGGDSPLHF,TRBV20-1,-
CAIGSRDNSNQPQHF,TRBV10-3,-
CSASGTSTDTQYF,TRBV20-1,-
CSARVRYSLSPIINYGYTF,TRBV20-1,-
CATSRKPGAEAFF,TRBV15,-
CSAPTGSPDSPLHF,TRBV20-1,TRBD1
CASSWTPGTDINYGYTF,TRBV6-5,-
CASSLEHNNSPLHF,TRBV7-6,-
CASSLGSQDYGYTF,TRBV5-6,-
CASSSPGTKFGTQYF,TRBV5-1,TRBD2
CSANRGGYEQYF,TRBV20-1,TRBD2
CSAVVTRRQETQYF,TRBV20-1,-
CASSHRDSGSTEAFF,TRBV5-4,TRBD1
CASSLGLGRGATYEQYF,TRBV12-3/TRBV12-4,-
CSARVLDATGQPQHF,TRBV20-1,-
CAIALAGGDEQFF,TRBV10-3,TRBD2
CSARDPGNSPLHF,TRBV20-1,-
CSAADRVASYEQYF,TRBV20-1,TRBD1
CSARDSPRAAKNIQYF,TRBV20-1,-
CSAAGGLETQYF,TRBV20-1,-
CASSDRRPRNEQYF,TRBV6-1,-
CASRRTGKASNYGYTF,TRBV7-9,TRBD1